The rows below give T cell receptor beta chains drawn from one sample of a study of blood T cell repertoires in COVID-19. Data came from immunoSEQ multiplex PCR; TCRdb stores just in-frame clones and leaves some out. The repertoire holds roughly 100,000 clones, more than 75% seen once, with 4% to 5.5% in the top ten. Sequenced: peripheral blood. The origin of the receptors is a human donor in a cohort sampled during active COVID-19. The CDR3 runs from the conserved cysteine through the conserved F or W. Fields, in order: D gene, J gene, V gene, clone size, CDR3 protein, CDR3 DNA. The D gene is left open where the match is weak. A clone size is listed for some rows: how often the clone was seen (once, few, many), or a class if it is expanded.

.,TRBJ2-1,TRBV5-1,.,CASSLALRGQEQFF,TGCGCCAGCAGCTTGGCTTTGCGGGGGCAGGAGCAGTTCTTC
TRBD1,TRBJ1-5,TRBV19,few,CASRDSLKPQHF,TGTGCCAGCAGGGACAGTCTTAAGCCCCAGCATTTT
.,TRBJ1-6,TRBV6-5,.,CASRSRDTYNSPLHF,TGTGCCAGCAGAAGCAGGGATACCTATAATTCACCCCTCCACTTT
.,TRBJ2-7,TRBV3-1/TRBV3-2,.,CASSHDSTYEQYF,TGTGCCAGCAGCCACGACTCAACCTACGAGCAGTACTTC
TRBD1,TRBJ2-3,TRBV7-9,.,CASSPQGATTDTQYF,TGTGCCAGCAGTCCACAGGGGGCGACAACAGATACGCAGTATTTT
.,TRBJ1-4,TRBV5-1,.,CARNRDYRNEKLFF,TGCGCCAGGAACCGGGATTACCGGAATGAAAAACTGTTTTTT
.,TRBJ1-2,TRBV18,few,CASSRGRDYGYTF,TGTGCCAGCTCACGGGGCAGGGACTATGGCTACACCTTC
TRBD1,TRBJ2-5,TRBV5-4,.,CASSDTTGVRETQYF,TGTGCCAGCAGCGACACTACAGGGGTACGAGAGACCCAGTACTTC
.,TRBJ1-1,TRBV29-1,once,CSVRGLNTEAFF,TGCAGCGTTAGAGGGCTGAACACTGAAGCTTTCTTT
TRBD1,TRBJ2-3,TRBV7-2,.,CASSLTGAPFPDTQYF,TGTGCCAGCAGCTTAACAGGGGCCCCTTTCCCAGATACGCAGTATTTT
.,TRBJ2-3,TRBV11-3,.,CASSRKRGIKQAHSTDTQYF,TGTGCCAGCAGCCGGAAAAGGGGGATCAAACAGGCCCATAGCACAGATACGCAGTATTTT
.,TRBJ1-4,TRBV5-4,few,CASSLDPQGTNEKLFF,TGTGCCAGCAGCTTGGATCCCCAGGGGACTAATGAAAAACTGTTTTTT
.,TRBJ1-1,TRBV27,.,CASRRTGQKNTEAFF,TGTGCCAGCAGGCGTACGGGACAAAAGAACACTGAAGCTTTCTTT
.,TRBJ2-3,TRBV6-2/TRBV6-3,.,CASSRRDYTDTQYF,TGTGCCAGCAGCCGCCGCGACTACACAGATACGCAGTATTTT
.,TRBJ1-5,TRBV6-6,.,CASSLLDQPQHF,TGTGCCAGCAGTCTACTCGATCAGCCCCAGCATTTT
.,TRBJ2-1,TRBV12-5,.,CASGIRDEQFF,TGTGCTAGTGGTATCCGCGATGAGCAGTTCTTC
TRBD1,TRBJ1-1,TRBV11-3,.,CASSSRTGTNTEAFF,TGTGCCAGCAGCTCGAGGACAGGAACGAACACTGAAGCTTTCTTT
.,TRBJ2-5,TRBV6-1,once,CASSEWQGRWETQYF,TGTGCCAGCAGTGAATGGCAGGGGCGCTGGGAGACCCAGTACTTC
TRBD2,TRBJ2-7,TRBV5-1,.,CASSTSGGASYEQYF,TGCGCCAGCAGCACCAGCGGGGGGGCATCCTACGAGCAGTACTTC
TRBD1,TRBJ1-2,TRBV16,.,CASSQEARTGYGYTF,TGTGCCAGCAGCCAAGAGGCCAGGACAGGTTATGGCTACACCTTC
TRBD2,TRBJ2-5,TRBV6-5,.,CAGDSGGAQETQYF,TGTGCCGGCGATAGCGGGGGGGCCCAAGAGACCCAGTACTTC
.,TRBJ1-3,TRBV5-6,.,CASSSPYSGNTIYF,TGTGCCAGCAGCTCCCCGTACTCTGGAAACACCATATATTTT
TRBD2,TRBJ2-3,TRBV10-3,.,CATGLAGGGDTQYF,TGTGCCACGGGACTAGCGGGGGGGGGAGATACGCAGTATTTT
TRBD2,TRBJ2-3,TRBV5-1,.,CASSSPSGGSTDTQYF,TGCGCCAGCAGCTCACCTAGCGGGGGCAGCACAGATACGCAGTATTTT
.,TRBJ2-2,TRBV3-1/TRBV3-2,.,CASSRSGTTNTGELFF,TGTGCCAGCAGCCGATCCGGGACAACGAACACCGGGGAGCTGTTTTTT
TRBD1,TRBJ1-2,TRBV6-5,.,CASSYSGTGSGYTF,TGTGCCAGCAGTTACTCGGGGACAGGGTCTGGCTACACCTTC
.,TRBJ2-7,TRBV5-1,.,CASSPFRGSYEQYF,TGCGCCAGCAGCCCCTTCAGGGGATCCTACGAGCAGTACTTC
TRBD1,TRBJ1-1,TRBV4-1,.,CASSQDSAGGRYTEAFF,TGCGCCAGCAGCCAAGATTCGGCAGGGGGCAGGTACACTGAAGCTTTCTTT
TRBD2,TRBJ2-2,TRBV9,.,CASSVEGLAHTGELFF,TGTGCCAGCAGCGTAGAGGGACTAGCTCACACCGGGGAGCTGTTTTTT
.,TRBJ1-4,TRBV27,.,CASSLSVAGAGEKLFF,TGTGCCAGCAGTTTATCCGTCGCAGGGGCCGGAGAAAAACTGTTTTTT
.,TRBJ1-5,TRBV3-1/TRBV3-2,.,CASSGRPGRGPQHF,TGTGCCAGCAGCGGCCGACCCGGCCGGGGACCCCAGCATTTT
TRBD2,TRBJ2-1,TRBV5-6,.,CASSKRGPIYNEQFF,TGTGCCAGCAGTAAGCGGGGGCCCATCTACAATGAGCAGTTCTTC